The clone carrying this TCR beta chain was seen only a few times. Germline CDR1 is DFQATT and CDR2 is SNEGSKA (reference sequence). With V trimmed by 6 bases and J by 5 bases, 8 bases remained unmatched. This CDR3 has 14 residues. These data are taken from a study of blood T cells in healthy people across ages. Healthy Russian Caucasian donors spanned ages about 6 to 95 years. The use of a sample-barcoded 5' primer and a J-beta primer mix characterized a second PCR of roughly 6 to 11 cycles. TCRdb re-analysed the 5' RACE reads in MiXCR, keeping a single row per CDR3 protein. The profile covers hundreds of thousands of distinct CDR3 sequences, with 43% appearing a single time and 20% to 25% taken by the ten largest.

The TCR originated in a woman in her sixties or seventies in good health. Material for sequencing was blood. The V gene is TRBV20-1, the J gene TRBJ2-1, with 9 bases fitting TRBD2. This CDR3 reads CSAWGASGNNEQFF. As DNA, the CDR3 is TGCAGTGCCTGGGGGGCTAGCGGGAACAATGAGCAGTTCTTC.